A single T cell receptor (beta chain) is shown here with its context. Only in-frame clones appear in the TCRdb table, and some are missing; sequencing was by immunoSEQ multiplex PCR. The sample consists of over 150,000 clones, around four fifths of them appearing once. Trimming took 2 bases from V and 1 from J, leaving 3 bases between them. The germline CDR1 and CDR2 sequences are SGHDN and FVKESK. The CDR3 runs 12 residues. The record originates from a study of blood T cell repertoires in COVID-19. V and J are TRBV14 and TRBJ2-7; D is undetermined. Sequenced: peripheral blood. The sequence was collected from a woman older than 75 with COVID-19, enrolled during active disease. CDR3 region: CASSQSSYEQYF. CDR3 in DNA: TGTGCCAGCAGCCAATCTTCCTACGAGCAGTACTTC. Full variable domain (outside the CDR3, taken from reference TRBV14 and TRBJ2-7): EAGVTQFPSHSVIEKGQTVTLRCDPISGHDNLYWYRRVMGKEIKFLLHFVKESKQDESGMPNNRFLAERTGGTYSTLKVQPAELEDSGVYFCASSQSSYEQYFGPGTRLTVT.